This T cell receptor beta chain was profiled in a study of blood T cells in healthy people across ages. Findings and limits, study-wide: Per-million-T-cell TCR beta diversity fell roughly linearly with age.

The CDR3 has 14 residues. Germline-derived CDR1 and CDR2 are SGHTA and FQGNSA. It was with a sample-barcoded 5' primer and a J-beta primer mix that a second PCR of about 7 to 12 cycles was run. Tags on each cDNA molecule came from a template-switch adaptor with 12 random nucleotides. Each sample yielded at least 2.5 million CDR3-containing paired-end reads. TCRdb ran MiXCR on the 5' RACE reads and lists one entry per CDR3 protein. This table holds over 950,000 distinct CDR3 sequences, roughly two fifths found once. This clonotype was seen a single time. The target antigen is unknown. The clonotype was recovered from a man between 18 and 35 years old in good health. The chain has TRBV7-2 and TRBJ2-1; TRBD2 matches 10 bases. The J call may be incorrect, as the DNA end agrees better with TRBJ2-7. Sequencing input: blood. CDR3 in DNA: TGTGCCAGCAGCTTAACTAGCGGGGTTGATGAGCAGTACTTC. Its translation is CASSLTSGVDEQYF.